The table lists the clone carrying this TCR beta chain with a few counts. Data came from immunoSEQ multiplex PCR; TCRdb stores just in-frame clones and leaves some out. The sample includes 380,000 or so clones, more than 65% of them seen just once. The data stem from a study of blood T cell repertoires in COVID-19. Looking at the study overall: Samples taken during acute and convalescent COVID-19 were collected in the United States, Italy and Spain.

Germline lookup yields CDR1 MDHEN and CDR2 SYDVKM. The CDR3 sequence is 14 residues long. V lost 6 bases and J 4 bases, leaving 15 bases between the germline ends. The rearrangement links TRBV28 to TRBJ1-1, with no clear D. This receptor was obtained from a human donor with acute or convalescent COVID-19. The donor label of this sample is uncertain. Sequences were obtained from peripheral blood. The CDR3 DNA reads TGTGCCAGCAGCCCCGCAGGTCGGGGCACTGAAGCTTTCTTT. This codes for CASSPAGRGTEAFF. Full variable domain (remainder filled in from reference TRBV28 and TRBJ1-1): DVKVTQSSRYLVKRTGEKVFLECVQDMDHENMFWYRQDPGLGLRLIYFSYDVKMKEKGDIPEGYSVSREKKERFSLILESASTNQTSMYLCASSPAGRGTEAFFGQGTRLTVV.